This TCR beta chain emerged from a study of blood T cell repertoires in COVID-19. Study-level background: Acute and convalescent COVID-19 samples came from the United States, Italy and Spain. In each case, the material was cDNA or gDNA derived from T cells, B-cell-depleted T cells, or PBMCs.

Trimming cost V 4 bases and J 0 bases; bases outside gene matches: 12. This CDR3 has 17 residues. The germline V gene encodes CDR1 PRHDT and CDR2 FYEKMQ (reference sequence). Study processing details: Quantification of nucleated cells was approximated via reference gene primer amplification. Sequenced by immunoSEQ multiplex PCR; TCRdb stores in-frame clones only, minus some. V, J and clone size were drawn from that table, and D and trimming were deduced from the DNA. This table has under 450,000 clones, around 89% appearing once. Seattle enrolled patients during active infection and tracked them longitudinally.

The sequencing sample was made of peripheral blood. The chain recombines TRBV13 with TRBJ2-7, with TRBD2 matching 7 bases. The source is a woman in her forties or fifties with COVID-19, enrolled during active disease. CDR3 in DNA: TGTGCCAGCAGCTCCCAAGAAAAGCGGGGCTCCTCCTACGAGCAGTACTTC. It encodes CASSSQEKRGSSYEQYF.